The source of this T cell receptor beta chain is a study of T-cell reconstitution after alpha-beta-depleted transplantation in children. Germline CDR1 is SGHAT and CDR2 is FQNNGV. Trimming removed 4 bases at V and 1 base at J, with 10 bases between. CDR3 length: 14 amino acids. General study points: Reports say that about two months after transplant, the alpha-beta T cells came out of several hundred graft clones that had expanded. Where some patients showed high TCRbeta diversity at day 60, it came from recipient T cells and thymic progenitors that had survived. T-cell counts and diversity were attributed mostly to newly produced T cells one year after transplant.

The TCRbeta library was prepared with unique molecular identifiers. Using its own MiXCR run on the PCR reads, TCRdb lists one record per CDR3 protein. The sample lists 580,000 or so distinct CDR3 sequences; roughly 24% were seen once. For this clonotype: Antigen: not known.

The sequence was obtained from a boy less than two years old who had a stem cell transplant for acute myeloid leukemia, so the T cells may come from the graft donor. The material was PBMCs, mostly from graft donor cells, obtained 360 days after TCRalphabeta/CD19-depleted stem cell transplant. The genes are TRBV11-2 and TRBJ2-5; maybe TRBD2 (5 bases). CDR3 DNA: TGTGCCAGCAGCTCACTAGGGAGCCAAGAGACCCAGTACTTC. It translates to CASSSLGSQETQYF. Full variable domain (outside the CDR3, taken from reference TRBV11-2 and TRBJ2-5): EAGVAQSPRYKIIEKRQSVAFWCNPISGHATLYWYQQILGQGPKLLIQFQNNGVVDDSQLPKDRFSAERLKGVDSTLKIQPAKLEDSAVYLCASSSLGSQETQYFGPGTRLLVL.